These 19 T cell receptor beta chains originate from one sample sequenced in a study of graft-versus-host responses after intestinal transplantation. Generated by immunoSEQ multiplex PCR, the TCRdb table keeps only in-frame clones and is missing some. The data show 15,000 to 20,000 clones, over 75% seen once. Material: PBMCs, obtained 14 days after transplant. Every receptor here comes from a human patient who received an intestinal transplant, so some T cells may come from the graft donor.

The gene calls are TRBV11-3 and TRBJ1-3; D may be TRBD1 (5 bases). Deletions cut 4 bases from V and 0 bases from J, with 10 bases between. The CDR3 has 15 residues. Germline values: CDR1 SGHNT, CDR2 YENEEA. The CDR3 region is CASSSPGSSGNTIYF. CDR3 nucleotides: TGTGCCAGCAGCTCTCCAGGGAGCTCTGGAAACACCATATATTTT.

The chain is built from TRBV28 and TRBJ1-6; D gene ambiguous. Germline loops: CDR1 MDHEN, CDR2 SYDVKM. V was shortened by 3 bases and J by 8 bases, with 14 bases between the two germline ends. The CDR3 length is 15 residues. In nucleotides, the CDR3 is TGTGCCAGCAGTTTGGTACAGTTAGAAGATTCACCCCTCCACTTT. This gives the protein CASSLVQLEDSPLHF.

The rearrangement links TRBV6-1 to TRBJ1-1, with D uncertain. Germline V CDR1 and CDR2: MNHNS, SASEGT. V dropped 5 bases and J dropped 0 bases, with 13 bases sitting between them. The CDR3 is 15 residues long. Here the CDR3 reads CASSPLGQMNTEAFF. Here the CDR3 DNA reads TGTGCCAGCAGTCCGTTAGGGCAGATGAACACTGAAGCTTTCTTT.

V gene TRBV2 combines with J gene TRBJ1-2; 8 positions match TRBD1. This CDR3 region has 13 residues. Germline V gives CDR1 SNHLY, CDR2 FYNNEI. Unmatched junction bases numbered 12, after V lost 10 bases and J lost 8 bases. CDR3 sequence: CAISDRDSTGYTF. CDR3 in DNA: TGTGCCATTTCGGACAGGGACTCCACGGGCTACACCTTC.

The V gene is TRBV13, the J gene TRBJ2-7; unclear D gene. From germline, CDR1 is PRHDT and CDR2 FYEKMQ (reference sequence). Trimming shortened V by 5 bases and J by 3 bases, and 2 bases separated the two germline ends. This CDR3 comprises 10 residues. The CDR3 loop is CASSRYEQYF. The CDR3 nucleotides are TGTGCCAGCAGCCGCTACGAGCAGTACTTC.

V is TRBV7-2 and J is TRBJ1-1; the D is unclear. The V gene lost 1 base and the J gene lost 1 base, with 7 bases spanning the gap. The CDR3 runs to 14 residues. Germline V gene lookup returns CDR1 SGHTA and CDR2 FQGNSA. CDR3 protein: CASSLEEGNTEAFF. As DNA, the CDR3 is TGTGCCAGCAGCTTAGAGGAAGGGAACACTGAAGCTTTCTTT. Based on the CDR3 plus reference TRBV7-2 and TRBJ1-1, the full variable domain is GAGVSQSPSNKVTEKGKDVELRCDPISGHTALYWYRQSLGQGLEFLIYFQGNSAPDKSGLPSDRFSAERTGGSVSTLTIQRTQQEDSAVYLCASSLEEGNTEAFFGQGTRLTVV.

This chain joins TRBV13 and TRBJ1-1; no clear D gene. The CDR3 is made up of 15 amino acids. Germline values: CDR1 PRHDT, CDR2 FYEKMQ (reference sequence). Trimming stripped 3 bases from V and 2 bases from J, with 13 bases between. The CDR3 DNA is TGTGCCAGCAGCTTCCCATCGTGGACCAACACTGAAGCTTTCTTT. This encodes CASSFPSWTNTEAFF.

This clone has only a few counts. The chain employs TRBV6-6 and TRBJ1-3; TRBD1 matches at 8 bases. The CDR3 covers 15 residues. CDR1 and CDR2 from the germline V gene are MNHNY and SVGAGI (reference sequence). V trimming: 7 bases; J trimming: 3 bases; junction bases outside the gene matches: 8. This CDR3 reads CASNGQGRFGNTIYF. CDR3 coding DNA: TGTGCCAGCAACGGACAGGGACGTTTTGGAAACACCATATATTTT.

The chain recombines TRBV5-5 with TRBJ1-2; D unresolved. This CDR3 region has 12 residues. Germline V gives CDR1 SGHKS, CDR2 YYEKEE (reference sequence). The germline V and J ends were trimmed by 5 bases and 0 bases, with 5 bases remaining between them. This CDR3 is CASRGANYGYTF. The CDR3 DNA sequence: TGTGCCAGCAGGGGTGCTAACTATGGCTACACCTTC. Together with reference TRBV5-5 and TRBJ1-2, the CDR3 gives the full variable domain: DAGVTQSPTHLIKTRGQQVTLRCSPISGHKSVSWYQQVLGQGPQFIFQYYEKEERGRGNFPDRFSARQFPNYSSELNVNALLLGDSALYLCASRGANYGYTFGSGTRLTVV.

The J gene is TRBJ2-7, the V gene TRBV5-4, with TRBD2 matching 7 bases. Germline CDR1 SGHNT, CDR2 YYREEE (reference sequence). CDR3 length: 16 residues. Unmatched junction bases numbered 11, after V lost 0 bases and J lost 5 bases. The CDR3 spells CASSLVWGREGHEQYF. The CDR3 region has the DNA TGTGCCAGCAGCTTGGTCTGGGGCAGGGAGGGTCACGAGCAGTACTTC.

This sequence joins TRBV2 and TRBJ2-7; 10 bases agree with TRBD2. The trim removed 7 bases at V and 3 bases at J, leaving 9 bases unmatched. From germline, CDR1 is SNHLY and CDR2 FYNNEI. This CDR3 comprises 15 residues. CDR3 region: CASTIFLAGGYEQYF. CDR3 bases: TGTGCCAGCACCATTTTTTTAGCGGGGGGCTACGAGCAGTACTTC.

The chain employs TRBV27 and TRBJ1-6; possible D gene TRBD1, 6 bases. The V end lost 6 bases, the J end lost 5 bases, and 14 bases lay between the germline ends. The CDR3 has 15 amino acids. Germline lookup yields CDR1 MNHEY and CDR2 SMNVEV (reference sequence). The CDR3 spells CASRRQDRDNSPLHF. CDR3 in DNA: TGTGCCAGCAGGCGACAGGACAGAGATAATTCACCCCTCCACTTT.

The CDR3 loop is CASSQGIGATYEQYF. In DNA, the CDR3 is TGCGCCAGCAGCCAAGGGATAGGAGCCACCTACGAGCAGTACTTC. The genes are TRBV4-1 and TRBJ2-7; D is undetermined. V was cut by 1 base and J by 2 bases, with 12 bases left in between. Germline CDR1 reads MGHRA; CDR2 reads YSYEKL. This CDR3 region has 15 residues.

Written as DNA, the CDR3 is TGTGCCAGCAGTTACGACAGTAACGAGCAGTACTTC. Encoded protein: CASSYDSNEQYF. This rearrangement joins TRBV28 to TRBJ2-7, with D possibly TRBD1 on 5 matching bases. Germline loops: CDR1 MDHEN, CDR2 SYDVKM. CDR3 length: 12 amino acids. Trimming removed 4 bases at V and 5 bases at J, with 9 bases between.

J is TRBJ2-3 and V is TRBV7-2, with 9 positions matching TRBD2. The J segment lost 2 bases and the V segment lost 3 bases, leaving 6 bases of the junction unmatched. Germline V gene data show CDR1 as SGHTA and CDR2 as FQGNSA. The CDR3 is 16 residues long. The CDR3 loop reads CASSFIAGATTDTQYF. The CDR3 DNA follows: TGTGCCAGCAGCTTTATAGCGGGGGCGACCACAGATACGCAGTATTTT. Supplemented by reference TRBV7-2 and TRBJ2-3, the full variable domain reads GAGVSQSPSNKVTEKGKDVELRCDPISGHTALYWYRQSLGQGLEFLIYFQGNSAPDKSGLPSDRFSAERTGGSVSTLTIQRTQQEDSAVYLCASSFIAGATTDTQYFGPGTRLTVL.

J is TRBJ1-2 and V is TRBV7-9, with TRBD1 as a possible D gene (6 bases). The ends were cut back, 7 bases at V and 10 bases at J, with 22 bases in the middle. CDR3 size: 14 residues. CDR1 is SEHNR and CDR2 is FQNEAQ in the germline V gene (reference sequence). DNA of the CDR3: TGTGCCAGCATGAACCCCGGGACATCAGTGGACTACACCTTC. It encodes CASMNPGTSVDYTF.

The CDR3 loop reads CASSVDLAGREQYF. CDR3 bases: TGTGCCAGCAGCGTGGATCTAGCGGGGAGAGAGCAGTACTTC. The chain has TRBV9 and TRBJ2-7, with 9 bases fitting TRBD2. Looked up from germline, CDR1 is SGDLS and CDR2 is YYNGEE. Germline trimming cut 2 bases from V and 7 bases from J; bases unmatched to any gene: 7. The CDR3 length is 14 residues.

In its sample, this clone was seen once. The V call is TRBV29-1, the J call TRBJ1-4; D is possibly TRBD1 (6 bases). The CDR3 contains 12 residues. Germline V gene data show CDR1 as SQVTM and CDR2 as ANQGSEA. V dropped 6 bases and J dropped 6 bases, with 11 bases sitting between them. This CDR3 reads CSVQGDDEKLFF. As DNA, the CDR3 is TGCAGCGTACAGGGTGATGATGAAAAACTGTTTTTT.

For this clone: One end of the junction does not line up with germline, which may come from a read error. The chain uses TRBV7-2 and TRBJ2-1, with 9 bases aligning to TRBD2. Germline CDR1 and CDR2: SGHTA and FQGNSA. The CDR3 consists of 14 residues. CDR3 loop: CASRLAGAQGEQFF. The DNA for the CDR3 is TGTGCCAGCAGATTAGCGGGGGCCCAGGGGGAGCAGTTCTTC.